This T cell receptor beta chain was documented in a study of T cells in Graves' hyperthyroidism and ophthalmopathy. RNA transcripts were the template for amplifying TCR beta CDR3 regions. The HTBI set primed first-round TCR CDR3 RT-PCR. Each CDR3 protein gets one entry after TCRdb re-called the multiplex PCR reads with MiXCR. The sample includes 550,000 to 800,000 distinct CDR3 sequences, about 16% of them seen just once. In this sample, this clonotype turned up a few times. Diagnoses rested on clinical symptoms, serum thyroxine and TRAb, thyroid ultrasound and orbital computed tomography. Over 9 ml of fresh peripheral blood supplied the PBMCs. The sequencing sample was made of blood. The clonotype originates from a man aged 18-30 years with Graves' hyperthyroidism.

CDR3 protein: CASSRGNYNEQFF. Written as DNA, the CDR3 is TGTGCCAGCAGCCGGGGGAACTACAATGAGCAGTTCTTC. This sequence joins TRBV3-1 and TRBJ2-1; the D call may be TRBD1 or TRBD2 (5 bases each). The CDR3 runs 13 residues. Germline lookup yields CDR1 LGHDT and CDR2 YNNKEL (reference sequence). The V end was cut by 4 bases, the J end by 3 bases, with 7 bases between.